The next 3 T cell receptor beta chains were all read from a single sample in a study of a mutant IDH1 vaccine in newly diagnosed glioma. Time point specified: baseline, week 1 (first vaccination visit). Treatment denoted: pre-vaccination baseline after standard-of-care therapy. The assay was immunoSEQ multiplex PCR, and TCRdb's table has in-frame clones only and misses some. The sample lists 99,000 or so clones, 70% to 90% occurring once. Sequencing was performed on PBMCs, taken from a glioma patient treated with radiotherapy, temozolomide or both. The receptor set was obtained from a woman in her forties or fifties with glioma.

The chain uses TRBV6-5 and TRBJ1-2; TRBD1 matches at 7 bases. V lost 2 bases to trimming and J lost 7 bases; unmatched junction nucleotides: 7. This CDR3 spans 14 amino acids. Germline V gene data show CDR1 as MNHEY and CDR2 as SVGAGI. CDR3 loop: CASSYDRELAGYTF. The CDR3 DNA sequence: TGTGCCAGCAGTTACGACAGGGAACTTGCTGGCTACACCTTC.

The rearrangement uses TRBV25-1 and TRBJ2-5; TRBD2 aligns across 16 bases. V lost 4 bases to trimming and J lost 6 bases; unmatched junction nucleotides: 8. Germline-derived CDR1 and CDR2 are MGHDK and SYGVNS. This CDR3 is 17 amino acids long. In DNA, the CDR3 is TGTGCCAGCAGTGCACCGGGACTAGCGGGAGGGGGGAAGACCCAGTACTTC. The encoded protein is CASSAPGLAGGGKTQYF.

V usage is TRBV10-3 and J usage is TRBJ2-2; 10 bases align to TRBD2. This CDR3 is built from 17 residues. With V trimmed by 10 bases and J by 0 bases, 11 bases remained unmatched. Germline CDR1 ENHRY, CDR2 SYGVKD. In DNA, the CDR3 is TGTGCCACCTGCGGTCTAGCGGGAGAATCGAACACCGGGGAGCTGTTTTTT. This encodes CATCGLAGESNTGELFF.